This TCR beta chain comes out of a study of shared clonotypes between healthy human individuals. This CDR3 has 11 amino acids. V lost 1 base and J 11 bases, leaving 7 bases between the germline ends. The germline V gene has CDR1 LGHNT and CDR2 FRNRAP. Method: immunoSEQ multiplex PCR; TCRdb's copy keeps in-frame clones and lacks some. Here the sample spans 950,000 to 1,100,000 clones, around 75% being singletons. This clone was detected once. The chain is built from TRBV12-5 and TRBJ2-3; unclear D gene. Sequences were obtained from memory CD4+ T cells sorted from blood. Subset of the sample: CD45RA-negative fraction. The clonotype was recovered from a man younger than 35 in good health. This CDR3 reads CASGLELRQYF. CDR3 bases: TGTGCTAGTGGTTTGGAGTTGAGGCAGTATTTT.